One T cell receptor beta chain is described in this entry. The target antigen is unknown. Naive CD8 cells were CD45RO-negative, positively selected for CCR7, excluding terminally differentiated effector memory CD45RA+ cells. This entry is derived from a study of shared clonotypes between healthy human individuals. About the research overall: Researchers assigned three CD4 naive, three CD4 memory, two CD8 naive and one CD8 memory plate to each donor.

The data were produced by immunoSEQ multiplex PCR, yet TCRdb's version contains in-frame clones alone and is incomplete. The sample carries roughly 850,000 clones, 96% recorded once. Study results and limitations: Sampling was confined to blood; repertoires within tissues likely differ. Donor scarcity curtailed the genetic and exposure-history diversity represented herein.

Deletions cut 10 bases from V and 1 base from J, with 10 bases between. CDR3 length: 13 residues. Germline loops: CDR1 SNHLY, CDR2 FYNNEI. The rearrangement joins TRBV2 to TRBJ2-2; D is ambiguous. Specimen: naive CD8+ T cells sorted from blood. This sequence originates from a man aged 25 to 40 in good health. This CDR3 reads CATTDQNTGELFF. CDR3 sequence (DNA): TGTGCCACCACTGACCAGAACACCGGGGAGCTGTTTTTT.